This T cell receptor (beta chain) was documented in a study of T cells in Graves' hyperthyroidism and ophthalmopathy. Study findings and constraints: Blood also contained most expanded thyroid clonotypes above 0.001.

CDR1 SGHTA and CDR2 FQGNSA come from the germline V gene. The V segment lost 3 bases and the J segment 3 bases; nucleotides outside the gene matches: 19. This CDR3 contains 20 residues. This clonotype has just one count. Its antigen is currently unknown. Regions amplified from RNA transcripts were the TCR beta CDR3 regions. Carried out on the TCR CDR3, a first-round RT-PCR used the HTBI primer set. From the multiplex PCR reads, TCRdb called clonotypes with MiXCR, one entry per CDR3 protein. The table shows roughly 49,000 distinct CDR3 sequences, with around 55% occurring only once. The rearrangement uses TRBV7-2 and TRBJ2-7, with TRBD2 identical over 11 bases. This sequence was found in a man between 18 and 29 years old with Graves' hyperthyroidism. The sequenced sample was peripheral blood or thyroid tissue (not recorded which). The CDR3 is CASSLRGRGGLLAGGYEQYF. The CDR3 nucleotides are TGTGCCAGCAGCTTGAGGGGGCGAGGTGGCTTGCTAGCGGGAGGCTACGAGCAGTACTTC.